One and the same sample provided the 23 T cell receptor beta chains below, sequenced in a study of T cell repertoires in cytomegalovirus infection. One entry per CDR3 protein results from TCRdb running MiXCR on the reads. The repertoire holds 200,000 to 300,000 distinct CDR3 sequences, around 8.7% seen once, with approximately 15% in the top ten. Sequenced: PBMCs. The receptors come from a human donor in good health (CMV status not recorded). Some clones in this sample may be carry-over from other donors' samples.

This clonotype was found many times. The chain employs TRBV7-3 and TRBJ2-1, with 12 bases lining up with TRBD2. The J segment lost 8 bases and the V segment lost 1 base, leaving 9 bases of the junction unmatched. The CDR3 spans 17 residues. Germline lookup yields CDR1 SGHTA and CDR2 FQGTGA. DNA for the CDR3: TGTGCCAGCAGCTTAATAGGGGCTAGCGGGGGGGTCCATGAGCAGTTCTTC. Translation gives CASSLIGASGGVHEQFF.

At least ten counts were recorded for this clonotype. This chain connects TRBV7-3 to TRBJ2-3; no clear D gene. V was clipped by 6 bases and J by 5 bases, with 6 bases between them. CDR3 length equals 11 residues. Germline V CDR1 and CDR2: SGHTA, FQGTGA. The CDR3 region is CASRDGDTQYF. The CDR3 DNA reads as TGTGCCAGCAGGGATGGAGATACGCAGTATTTT.

This clonotype came up a few times. In this CDR3 the conserved last residue, phenylalanine or tryptophan, is missing, so a read error is likely. It is unclear where the CDR3 begins or ends on the DNA, so no DNA is shown, and the CDR3 is as TCRdb lists it. The chain combines TRBV2 with TRBJ2-7; TRBD1 was called by the table and not checked on the DNA. Germline CDR1 and CDR2: SNHLY and FYNNEI. The CDR3 adds up to 11 amino acids, both ends counted. Here the CDR3 reads CASREGQVHII.

This clonotype occurred many times. In DNA, the CDR3 is TGTGCCAGCAGCTTAGAGTTCGCAGAGAACACTGAAGCTTTCTTT. Protein sequence: CASSLEFAENTEAFF. The chain links TRBV11-2 to TRBJ1-1; D is uncertain. Per germline, CDR1 SGHAT and CDR2 FQNNGV. V was shortened by 0 bases and J by 1 base, with 9 bases between the two germline ends. The CDR3 runs 15 residues. Supplemented by reference TRBV11-2 and TRBJ1-1, the full variable domain reads EAGVAQSPRYKIIEKRQSVAFWCNPISGHATLYWYQQILGQGPKLLIQFQNNGVVDDSQLPKDRFSAERLKGVDSTLKIQPAKLEDSAVYLCASSLEFAENTEAFFGQGTRLTVV.

The sample holds many counts of this clonotype. The J gene is TRBJ1-2, the V gene TRBV19; no reliable D call. The germline V and J ends were trimmed by 6 bases and 10 bases, with 18 bases remaining between them. Per germline, CDR1 LNHDA and CDR2 SQIVND (reference sequence). The CDR3 consists of 13 residues. The CDR3: CASSPTIGVAYTF. Here the CDR3 DNA reads TGTGCCAGTAGCCCCACAATCGGCGTAGCCTACACCTTC.

This clonotype was found a few times. The chain has TRBV18 and TRBJ2-3; D call uncertain. The CDR3 has 11 residues. The ends were cut back, 4 bases at V and 6 bases at J, with 5 bases in the middle. The germline gives CDR1 KGHSH, CDR2 LQKENI. The CDR3 here is CASSHPDTQYF. The CDR3 nucleotides are TGTGCCAGCTCACACCCCGATACGCAGTATTTT. The full variable domain, with the rest looked up from reference TRBV18 and TRBJ2-3, is NAGVMQNPRHLVRRRGQEARLRCSPMKGHSHVYWYRQLPEEGLKFMVYLQKENIIDESGMPKERFSAEFPKEGPSILRIQQVVRGDSAAYFCASSHPDTQYFGPGTRLTVL.

This clonotype was seen more than once but under ten times. The chain uses TRBV5-1 and TRBJ2-7; D may match TRBD1 or TRBD2 (5 bases each). Trimming shortened V by 3 bases and J by 3 bases, and 19 bases separated the two germline ends. CDR1 SGHRS and CDR2 YFSETQ come from the germline V gene. The CDR3 contains 16 residues. The CDR3: CASSSEEGEVDYEQYF. In DNA form, the CDR3 reads TGCGCCAGCAGCTCGGAGGAAGGGGAAGTGGACTACGAGCAGTACTTC.

This clonotype has a count of ten or more. The chain is built from TRBV7-8 and TRBJ2-7, with 9 bases fitting TRBD1. V gave up 5 bases and J gave up 2 bases; unmatched junction bases: 10. The CDR3 has 16 amino acids. Germline values: CDR1 SGHVS, CDR2 FQNEAQ. CDR3 loop: CASSKNRQGDTYEQYF. In nucleotides, the CDR3 is TGTGCCAGCAGCAAAAATCGACAGGGGGACACCTACGAGCAGTACTTC.

There are many counts of this clonotype. This rearrangement joins TRBV7-2 to TRBJ2-3; 8 nucleotides align to TRBD2. The CDR3 sequence is 14 residues long. The J segment lost 4 bases and the V segment lost 4 bases, leaving 4 bases of the junction unmatched. Germline CDR1 and CDR2: SGHTA and FQGNSA. The CDR3 loop is CASSSGGAADTQYF. In DNA, the CDR3 is TGTGCCAGCAGCTCCGGGGGGGCGGCAGATACGCAGTATTTT.

This clonotype was detected many times. The chain recombines TRBV7-2 with TRBJ2-3; perhaps D is TRBD1 or TRBD2 (5 bases each). V dropped 5 bases and J dropped 2 bases, with 14 bases sitting between them. CDR1 and CDR2 (germline): SGHTA, FQGNSA. This CDR3 region has 15 residues. The CDR3 region has the DNA TGTGCCAGCAGCCAGACTGGGACCTACACAGATACGCAGTATTTT. This encodes CASSQTGTYTDTQYF.

This clonotype was seen at least ten times. The chain links TRBV7-6 to TRBJ2-3; D gene unclear. The CDR3 consists of 14 residues. V lost 2 bases and J 2 bases, leaving 8 bases between the germline ends. Germline-derived CDR1 and CDR2 are SGHVS and FNYEAQ. DNA of the CDR3: TGTGCCAGCAGCTTACTAGGATCCACAGATACGCAGTATTTT. Protein: CASSLLGSTDTQYF.

There are a few counts of this clonotype. The chain employs TRBV20-1 and TRBJ1-5; D not certain. V lost 3 bases, J lost 7 bases, and 7 bases lay in between. The CDR3 is 11 amino acids. Germline CDR1 reads DFQATT; CDR2 reads SNEGSKA (reference sequence). The CDR3 region is CSARTGQPQHF. The CDR3 nucleotides read TGCAGTGCTAGGACGGGACAGCCCCAGCATTTT.

Many counts were recorded for this clonotype. CDR3 residues: CASSVRGRSNQPQHF. DNA of the CDR3: TGTGCCAGCAGCGTGAGAGGGCGTAGCAATCAGCCCCAGCATTTT. V usage is TRBV7-2 and J usage is TRBJ1-5; D remains ambiguous. The CDR3 is 15 residues long. Per the germline V gene, CDR1 is SGHTA and CDR2 is FQGNSA. The V end was cut by 5 bases, the J end by 0 bases, with 11 bases between. The whole variable domain, remainder taken from reference TRBV7-2 and TRBJ1-5, is GAGVSQSPSNKVTEKGKDVELRCDPISGHTALYWYRQSLGQGLEFLIYFQGNSAPDKSGLPSDRFSAERTGGSVSTLTIQRTQQEDSAVYLCASSVRGRSNQPQHFGDGTRLSIL.

This clonotype showed up many times. The chain joins TRBV6-2 or TRBV6-3 to TRBJ1-2, with D unresolved. Trimming removed 6 bases from V and 2 bases from J, with 16 bases in between. CDR3 size: 15 residues. Germline V gene sequence: CDR1 MNHEY, CDR2 SVGEGT. The CDR3 DNA reads as TGTGCCAGCAGAGCGTCATGGCGGGAAAACTATGGCTACACCTTC. Translated, it gives CASRASWRENYGYTF.

This chain links TRBV20-1 with TRBJ1-6, with D unclear. Looked up from germline, CDR1 is DFQATT and CDR2 is SNEGSKA (reference sequence). CDR3 length: 10 residues. The ends were cut back, 3 bases at V and 9 bases at J, with 3 bases in the middle. CDR3 loop: CSASGSPLHF. For the CDR3, the DNA is TGCAGTGCTAGCGGTTCACCCCTCCACTTT.

This clonotype occurred many times. The chain is built from TRBV24-1 and TRBJ2-1, with TRBD1 matching over 7 bases. The CDR3 totals 13 residues. Per germline, CDR1 KGHDR and CDR2 SFDVKD. V shed 5 bases, J shed 8 bases, and the junction held 5 bases outside the gene matches. This chain's CDR3 is CATSVRQGHEQFF. In DNA, the CDR3 is TGTGCCACCAGTGTAAGACAGGGTCATGAGCAGTTCTTC.

This clonotype has a count of ten or more. J is TRBJ2-1 and V is TRBV7-2, with D possibly being TRBD2 (6 bases). The length of the CDR3 is 15 residues. Trimming stripped 5 bases from V and 0 bases from J, with 11 bases between. Germline V CDR1 and CDR2: SGHTA, FQGNSA. The CDR3 coding sequence is TGTGCCAGCAGCCACAGCGGGTTCTCCTACAATGAGCAGTTCTTC. Amino acids: CASSHSGFSYNEQFF.

This clonotype was seen many times. This sequence joins TRBV12-3 or TRBV12-4 and TRBJ1-4, with D hard to call. V was cut by 5 bases and J by 7 bases, with 11 bases left in between. CDR3 length: 13 amino acids. The CDR3 loop reads CASSPGGGEKLFF. CDR3 nucleotide sequence: TGTGCCAGCAGTCCCGGAGGAGGTGAAAAACTGTTTTTT.

This clonotype has a handful of counts. This rearrangement joins TRBV19 to TRBJ1-2; 7 nucleotides align to TRBD1. Per the germline V gene, CDR1 is LNHDA and CDR2 is SQIVND (reference sequence). The V segment lost 11 bases and the J segment 3 bases; nucleotides outside the gene matches: 6. This CDR3 is built from 12 residues. The CDR3 spells CAVPGQYYGYTF. As DNA, the CDR3 is TGTGCCGTACCGGGACAGTACTATGGCTACACCTTC.

This clonotype was recorded at least ten times. The chain couples TRBV12-3 or TRBV12-4 to TRBJ1-4; TRBD1 matches 7 bases. After removal of 4 bases from V and 5 bases from J, the junction contained 7 bases not matched to a gene. The CDR3 runs 15 residues. CDR3 in amino acids: CASSSSGQINEKLFF. CDR3 in DNA: TGTGCCAGCAGTTCCTCGGGACAGATAAATGAAAAACTGTTTTTT.

This clonotype was recorded many times. The chain uses TRBV7-2 and TRBJ2-5, with TRBD1 matching over 7 bases. V trimming: 4 bases; J trimming: 4 bases; junction bases outside the gene matches: 3. This CDR3 contains 13 residues. Per germline, CDR1 SGHTA and CDR2 FQGNSA. This CDR3 reads CASSWDRRETQYF. The CDR3 nucleotides are TGTGCCAGCAGCTGGGACAGACGAGAGACCCAGTACTTC.

At least ten counts were recorded for this clonotype. The chain uses TRBV7-2 and TRBJ2-1; possible D gene TRBD2, 7 bases. CDR1 SGHTA and CDR2 FQGNSA come from the germline V gene. V was shortened by 6 bases and J by 13 bases, with 13 bases between the two germline ends. CDR3 length: 11 residues. In nucleotides, the CDR3 is TGTGCCAGCAGTATAGGGGGGGGCCAGTTCTTC. Protein product: CASSIGGGQFF.

The table lists this clonotype with many counts. This chain joins TRBV12-3 or TRBV12-4 and TRBJ1-2, with D unresolved. V lost 1 base to trimming and J lost 4 bases, with 16 bases between them. This CDR3 comprises 16 residues. For the CDR3, the DNA is TGTGCCAGCAGTTTAGGGGCAGGTTCTACTTCCTATGGCTACACCTTC. It encodes CASSLGAGSTSYGYTF.